These T cell receptor beta chains were read from a single sample in a study of memory CD4+ T cells and cytomegalovirus serostatus. Data came from immunoSEQ multiplex PCR; TCRdb stores just in-frame clones and leaves some out. The sample holds 40,000 to 55,000 clones; about three quarters are singletons and the top ten take about 1.4%. The specimen sequenced was memory CD4+ T cells from blood. The receptors come from an adult in good health and CMV-seropositive. The conserved cysteine and the conserved F or W are not part of the CDR3 here.

j_call cdr3_length v_call cdr3_aa
TRBJ1-4 14 TRBV5-1 ASSLARTAYNEKLF
TRBJ1-1 13 TRBV5-4 ASSPGGKGAGEAF
TRBJ2-7 11 TRBV6-6 ASRRVSSYEQY
TRBJ2-7 12 TRBV7-9 ASSLGTDAYEQY
TRBJ1-2 11 TRBV5-1 ASSPRQGDGYT
TRBJ2-4 15 TRBV7-2 ASSLEGTGTAKNIQY
TRBJ2-7 12 TRBV9 ASSVASPTYEQY
TRBJ2-1 13 TRBV5-1 ASRSGTSVGNEQF
TRBJ2-3 13 TRBV7-3 ASSGERAQGNTQY
TRBJ2-5 8 TRBV20-1 SAQEKTQY
TRBJ1-1 11 TRBV10-3 ATGEGGGLGAF
TRBJ1-4 12 TRBV5-6 ASSRGQDNEKLF
TRBJ2-3 11 TRBV6-6 ASTDGGTDTQY
TRBJ2-1 13 TRBV5-8 ASSFGARGFNEQF
TRBJ2-7 13 TRBV5-6 ASSRPGQASYEQY
TRBJ2-5 12 TRBV18 ASSPPPTQETQY
TRBJ2-7 11 TRBV29-1 SAETSGRREQY
TRBJ1-2 12 TRBV28 ASSSGDLNYGYT
TRBJ1-4 12 TRBV28 ASSLPSTNEKLF
TRBJ2-7 16 TRBV11-2 ASSLGLLIGGRSYEQY
TRBJ2-1 16 TRBV7-9 ASRRGEAPLSSYNEQF
TRBJ1-2 12 TRBV29-1 SVEDPGGSYGYT
TRBJ2-1 14 TRBV28 ASSLSWEATTNEQF
TRBJ2-1 14 TRBV16 ASSQQAGQGGNEQF
TRBJ2-3 16 TRBV10-3 AISDAGQEPPYTDTQY
TRBJ2-2 14 TRBV5-1 ASSPYPGLGGGELF
TRBJ1-4 14 TRBV7-8 ASSLDKRTANEKLF
TRBJ2-1 14 TRBV27 ASSPLGLGLGEEQF
TRBJ2-3 12 TRBV27 ASRVQKGTDTQY
TRBJ1-1 15 TRBV5-4 ASTVSRTGGLEGEAF
TRBJ2-2 9 TRBV6-5 ASSSGGELF
TRBJ2-7 14 TRBV5-1 ASSPLLGGFAYEQY
TRBJ1-3 13 TRBV18 ASSPGHLSGNTIY
TRBJ2-7 11 TRBV18 ASSSGGGYEQY
TRBJ2-7 13 TRBV10-3 AISDRDREESEQY
TRBJ2-7 18 TRBV6-1 ASSDESGQAFLLRSYEQY
TRBJ1-5 13 TRBV19 ASRLGGTGYQPQH
TRBJ2-3 12 TRBV5-1 ASSVGGAGDTQY
TRBJ2-5 15 TRBV11-2 ASSTYRDLSKRETQY
TRBJ1-5 13 TRBV25-1 ASRPADNEYQPQH
TRBJ2-7 13 TRBV7-8 ASSLEGITSYEQY
TRBJ2-3 9 TRBV20-1 SVRSTDTQY
TRBJ2-7 14 TRBV19 ASSDSGGGSSYEQY
TRBJ1-6 13 TRBV6-1 ASSRRDRLDSPLH
TRBJ1-1 13 TRBV16 ASSPRDGSNTEAF
TRBJ2-5 11 TRBV4-2 ASSQDSGETQY